This T cell receptor beta chain was documented in a study of cytomegalovirus exposure and HLA in healthy donors. In the PCR, 60 Vbeta and 13 Jbeta primers were used. Profiling relied on immunoSEQ multiplex PCR, and the TCRdb table lists in-frame clones only, not all of them. Of around 170,000 clones in the sample, 81% were seen once. Concerning this clone itself: Its target is unknown.

Points from the study as a whole: Across donors, presence/absence analyses took sequencing depth to be roughly uniform. There was a cluster of highly shared sequence variants that was likely a sequencing artifact. Cytomegalovirus status was reportedly diagnosed by the classifier with high specificity and sensitivity.

V lost 1 base and J lost 3, with 9 bases in between. The CDR3 is made up of 14 amino acids. Germline V lookup: CDR1 SGHRS, CDR2 YFSETQ. Sequenced: PBMCs. This chain uses TRBV5-1 with TRBJ2-3, with D possibly being TRBD1 (6 bases). The sequence was obtained from a man in his fifties in good health and CMV-seropositive. CDR3 nucleotides: TGCGCCAGCAGCTTGACAGGGAGTACAGATACGCAGTATTTT. Translation: CASSLTGSTDTQYF. The whole variable domain, filled in from reference TRBV5-1 and TRBJ2-3, reads KAGVTQTPRYLIKTRGQQVTLSCSPISGHRSVSWYQQTPGQGLQFLFEYFSETQRNKGNFPGRFSGRQFSNSRSEMNVSTLELGDSALYLCASSLTGSTDTQYFGPGTRLTVL.